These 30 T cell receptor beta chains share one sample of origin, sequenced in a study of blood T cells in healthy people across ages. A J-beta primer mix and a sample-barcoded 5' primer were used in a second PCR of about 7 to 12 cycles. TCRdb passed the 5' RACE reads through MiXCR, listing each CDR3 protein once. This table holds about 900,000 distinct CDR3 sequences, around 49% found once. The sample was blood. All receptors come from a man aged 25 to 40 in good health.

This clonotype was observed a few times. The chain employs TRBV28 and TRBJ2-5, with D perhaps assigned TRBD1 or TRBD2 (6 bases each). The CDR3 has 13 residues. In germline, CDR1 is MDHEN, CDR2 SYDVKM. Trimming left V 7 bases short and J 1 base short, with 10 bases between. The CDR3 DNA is TGTGCCAGCAACGGGGGCTCCCAAGAGACCCAGTACTTC. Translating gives CASNGGSQETQYF. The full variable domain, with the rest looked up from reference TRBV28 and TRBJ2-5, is DVKVTQSSRYLVKRTGEKVFLECVQDMDHENMFWYRQDPGLGLRLIYFSYDVKMKEKGDIPEGYSVSREKKERFSLILESASTNQTSMYLCASNGGSQETQYFGPGTRLLVL.

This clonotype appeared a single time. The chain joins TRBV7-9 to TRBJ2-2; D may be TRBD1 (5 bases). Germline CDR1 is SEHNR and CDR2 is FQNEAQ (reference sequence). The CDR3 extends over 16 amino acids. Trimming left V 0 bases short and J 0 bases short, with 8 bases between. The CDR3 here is CASSLAPTANTGELFF. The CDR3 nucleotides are TGTGCCAGCAGCTTAGCGCCGACAGCGAACACCGGGGAGCTGTTTTTT.

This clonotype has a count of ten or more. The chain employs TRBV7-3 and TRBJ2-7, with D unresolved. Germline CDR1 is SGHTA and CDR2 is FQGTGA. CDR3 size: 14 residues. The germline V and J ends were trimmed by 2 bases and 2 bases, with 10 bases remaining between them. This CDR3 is CASSLYSAPYEQYF. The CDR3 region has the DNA TGTGCCAGCAGCTTATACTCGGCCCCCTACGAGCAGTACTTC.

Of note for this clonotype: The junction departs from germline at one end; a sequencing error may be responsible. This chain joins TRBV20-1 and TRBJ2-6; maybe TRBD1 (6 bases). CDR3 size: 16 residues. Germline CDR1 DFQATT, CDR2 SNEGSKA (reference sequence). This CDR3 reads CGASVPGEPGANVLTF. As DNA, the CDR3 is TGCGGTGCTAGTGTCCCAGGGGAACCTGGGGCCAACGTCCTGACTTTC.

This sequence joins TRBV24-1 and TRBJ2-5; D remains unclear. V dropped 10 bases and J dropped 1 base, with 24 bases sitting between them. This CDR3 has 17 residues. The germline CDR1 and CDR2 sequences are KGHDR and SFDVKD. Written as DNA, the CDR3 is TGTGCCACTCCAACTCAACGAGCAACCCCGTGCCAAGAGACCCAGTACTTC. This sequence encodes CATPTQRATPCQETQYF.

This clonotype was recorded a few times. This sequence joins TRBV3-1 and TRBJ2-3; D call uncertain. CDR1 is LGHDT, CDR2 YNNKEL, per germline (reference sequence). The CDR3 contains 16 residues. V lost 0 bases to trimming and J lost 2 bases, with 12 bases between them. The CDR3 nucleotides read TGTGCCAGCAGCCAAGATCTCTACGAGGCCACAGATACGCAGTATTTT. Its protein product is CASSQDLYEATDTQYF.

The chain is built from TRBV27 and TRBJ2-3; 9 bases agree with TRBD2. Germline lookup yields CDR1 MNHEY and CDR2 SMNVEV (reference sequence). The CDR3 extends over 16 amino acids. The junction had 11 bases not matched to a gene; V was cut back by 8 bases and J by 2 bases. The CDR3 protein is CASRALVAGATDTQYF. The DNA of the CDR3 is TGTGCCAGCCGTGCTCTGGTAGCGGGGGCCACAGATACGCAGTATTTT.

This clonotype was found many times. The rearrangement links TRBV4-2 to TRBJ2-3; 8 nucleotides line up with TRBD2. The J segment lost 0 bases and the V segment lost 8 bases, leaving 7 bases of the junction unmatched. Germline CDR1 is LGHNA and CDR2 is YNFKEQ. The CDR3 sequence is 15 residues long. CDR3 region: CASCPTSGSTDTQYF. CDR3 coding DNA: TGTGCCAGCTGCCCCACTAGCGGAAGCACAGATACGCAGTATTTT.

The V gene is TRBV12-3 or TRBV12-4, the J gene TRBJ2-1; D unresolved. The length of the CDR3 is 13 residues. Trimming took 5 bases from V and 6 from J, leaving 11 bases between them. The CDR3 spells CASSRQERNEQFF. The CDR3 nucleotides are TGTGCCAGCAGTCGGCAGGAGCGCAATGAGCAGTTCTTC.

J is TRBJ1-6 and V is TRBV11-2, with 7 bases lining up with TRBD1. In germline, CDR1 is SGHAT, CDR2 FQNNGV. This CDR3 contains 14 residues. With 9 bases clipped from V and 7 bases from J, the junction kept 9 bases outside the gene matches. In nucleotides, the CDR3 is TGTGCCAGTAAACGGACAGGACCGAATTCACCCCTCCACTTT. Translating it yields CASKRTGPNSPLHF.

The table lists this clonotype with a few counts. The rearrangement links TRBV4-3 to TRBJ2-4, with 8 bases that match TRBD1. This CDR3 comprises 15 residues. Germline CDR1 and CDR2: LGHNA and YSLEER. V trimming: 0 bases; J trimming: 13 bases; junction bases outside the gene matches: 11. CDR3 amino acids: CASSQELTGVWEQYF. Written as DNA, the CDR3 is TGCGCCAGCAGCCAAGAGCTGACAGGGGTTTGGGAGCAGTACTTC.

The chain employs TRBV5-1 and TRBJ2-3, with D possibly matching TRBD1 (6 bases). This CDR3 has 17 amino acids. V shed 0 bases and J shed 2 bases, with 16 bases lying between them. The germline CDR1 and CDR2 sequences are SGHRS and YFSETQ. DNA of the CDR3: TGCGCCAGCAGCTTGGGCCACCGGGACATAATCACAGATACGCAGTATTTT. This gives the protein CASSLGHRDIITDTQYF.

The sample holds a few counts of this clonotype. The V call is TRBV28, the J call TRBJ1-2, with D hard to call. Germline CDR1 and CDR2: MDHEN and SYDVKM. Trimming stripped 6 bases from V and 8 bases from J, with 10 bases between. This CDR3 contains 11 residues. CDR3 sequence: CASSLNWGYTF. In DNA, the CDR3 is TGTGCCAGCAGCCTAAACTGGGGCTACACCTTC.

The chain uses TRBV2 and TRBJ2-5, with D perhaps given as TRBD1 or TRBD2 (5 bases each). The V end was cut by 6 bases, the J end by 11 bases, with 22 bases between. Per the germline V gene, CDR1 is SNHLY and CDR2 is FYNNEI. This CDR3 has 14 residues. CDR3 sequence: CASRQGPRGGEQYF. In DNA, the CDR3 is TGTGCCAGCAGGCAGGGACCTCGAGGCGGTGAGCAGTACTTC.

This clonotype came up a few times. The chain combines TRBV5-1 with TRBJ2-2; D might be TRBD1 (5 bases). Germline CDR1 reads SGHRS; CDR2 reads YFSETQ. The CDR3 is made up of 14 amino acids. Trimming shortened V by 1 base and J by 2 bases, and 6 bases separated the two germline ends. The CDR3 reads CASSLRTNTGELFF. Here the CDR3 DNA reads TGCGCCAGCAGCTTGAGGACAAACACCGGGGAGCTGTTTTTT.

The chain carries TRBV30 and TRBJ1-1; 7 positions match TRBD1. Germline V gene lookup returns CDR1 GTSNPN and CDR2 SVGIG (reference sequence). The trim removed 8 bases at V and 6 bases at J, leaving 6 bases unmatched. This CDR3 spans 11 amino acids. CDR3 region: CAARGRPEAFF. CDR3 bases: TGTGCCGCCAGGGGGAGGCCTGAAGCTTTCTTT.

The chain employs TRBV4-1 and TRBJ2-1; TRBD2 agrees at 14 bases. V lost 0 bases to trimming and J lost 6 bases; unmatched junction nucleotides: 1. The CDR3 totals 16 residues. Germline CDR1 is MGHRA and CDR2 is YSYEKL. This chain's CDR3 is CASSQETSGGGNEQFF. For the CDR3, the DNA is TGCGCCAGCAGCCAAGAGACTAGCGGGGGGGGCAATGAGCAGTTCTTC.

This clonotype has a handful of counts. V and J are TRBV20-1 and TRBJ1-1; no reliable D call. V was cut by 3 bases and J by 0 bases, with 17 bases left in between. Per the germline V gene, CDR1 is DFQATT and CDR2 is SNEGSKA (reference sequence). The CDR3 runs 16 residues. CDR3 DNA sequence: TGCAGTGCTAGTGATGCGGTGCGTGGGATGAACACTGAAGCTTTCTTT. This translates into CSASDAVRGMNTEAFF.

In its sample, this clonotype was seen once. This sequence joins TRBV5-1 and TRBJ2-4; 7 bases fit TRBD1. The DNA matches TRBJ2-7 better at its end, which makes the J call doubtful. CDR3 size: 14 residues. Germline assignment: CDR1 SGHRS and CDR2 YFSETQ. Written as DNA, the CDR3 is TGCGCCAGCAGCCCCCGACAGGGAACCTGCGAGCAGTACTTC. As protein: CASSPRQGTCEQYF.

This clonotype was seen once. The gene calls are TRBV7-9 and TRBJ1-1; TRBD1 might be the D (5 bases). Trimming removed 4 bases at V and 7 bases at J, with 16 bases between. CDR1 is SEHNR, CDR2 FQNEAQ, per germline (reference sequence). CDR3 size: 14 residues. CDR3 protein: CASSYDSGWGEAFF. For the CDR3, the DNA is TGTGCCAGCAGCTACGACAGTGGGTGGGGTGAAGCTTTCTTT.

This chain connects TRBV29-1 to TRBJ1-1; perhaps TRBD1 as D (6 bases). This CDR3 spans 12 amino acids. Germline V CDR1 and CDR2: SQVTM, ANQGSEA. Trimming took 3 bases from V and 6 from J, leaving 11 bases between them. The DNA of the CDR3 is TGCAGCGTTGAGACGCAGGGGCCTGAAGCTTTCTTT. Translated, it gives CSVETQGPEAFF. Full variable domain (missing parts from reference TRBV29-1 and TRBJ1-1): SAVISQKPSRDICQRGTSLTIQCQVDSQVTMMFWYRQQPGQSLTLIATANQGSEATYESGFVIDKFPISRPNLTFSTLTVSNMSPEDSSIYLCSVETQGPEAFFGQGTRLTVV.

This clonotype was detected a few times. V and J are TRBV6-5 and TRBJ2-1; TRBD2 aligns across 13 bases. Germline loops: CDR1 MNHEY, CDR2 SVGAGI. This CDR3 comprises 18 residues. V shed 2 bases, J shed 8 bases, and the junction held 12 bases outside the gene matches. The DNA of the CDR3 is TGTGCCAGCAGTTACAGTCAGAGACTAGCGGGGGGACTACATGAGCAGTTCTTC. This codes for CASSYSQRLAGGLHEQFF.

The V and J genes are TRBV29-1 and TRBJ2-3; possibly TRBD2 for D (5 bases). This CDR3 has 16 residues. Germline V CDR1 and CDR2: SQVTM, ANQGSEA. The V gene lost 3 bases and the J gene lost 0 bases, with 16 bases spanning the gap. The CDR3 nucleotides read TGCAGCGTTGATAGCGCACTAATAGCTAGCACAGATACGCAGTATTTT. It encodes CSVDSALIASTDTQYF.

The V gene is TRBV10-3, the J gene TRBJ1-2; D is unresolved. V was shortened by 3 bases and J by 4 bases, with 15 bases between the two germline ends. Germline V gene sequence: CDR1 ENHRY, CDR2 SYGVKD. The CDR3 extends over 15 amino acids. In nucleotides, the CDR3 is TGTGCCATCAGTGATGGGCCAGACTCGGGCTATGGCTACACCTTC. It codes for CAISDGPDSGYGYTF.

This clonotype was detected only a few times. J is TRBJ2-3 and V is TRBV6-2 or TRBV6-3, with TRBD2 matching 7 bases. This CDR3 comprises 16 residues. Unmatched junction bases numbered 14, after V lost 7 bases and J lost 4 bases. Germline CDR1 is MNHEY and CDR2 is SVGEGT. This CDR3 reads CASNTPGTSDPDTQYF. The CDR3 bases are TGTGCCAGCAACACCCCGGGAACTAGCGACCCAGATACGCAGTATTTT.

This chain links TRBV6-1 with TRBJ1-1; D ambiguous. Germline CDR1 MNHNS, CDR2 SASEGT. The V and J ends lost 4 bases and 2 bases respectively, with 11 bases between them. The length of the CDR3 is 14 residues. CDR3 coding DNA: TGTGCCAGCAGTGTAGTCTGGGGAAACACTGAAGCTTTCTTT. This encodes CASSVVWGNTEAFF.

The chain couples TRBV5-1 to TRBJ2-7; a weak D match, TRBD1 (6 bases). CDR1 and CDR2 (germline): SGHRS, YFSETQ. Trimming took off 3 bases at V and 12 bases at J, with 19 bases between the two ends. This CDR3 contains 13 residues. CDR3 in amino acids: CASSSGVLTGWYF. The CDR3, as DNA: TGCGCCAGCAGCTCTGGGGTCCTGACAGGCTGGTACTTC.

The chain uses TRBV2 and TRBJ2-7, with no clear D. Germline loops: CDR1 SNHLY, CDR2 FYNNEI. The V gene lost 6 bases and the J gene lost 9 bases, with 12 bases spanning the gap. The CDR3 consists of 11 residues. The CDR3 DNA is TGTGCCAGCAGGCTCTCGCCCGGGCAGTACTTC. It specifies CASRLSPGQYF.

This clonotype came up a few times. In DNA form, the CDR3 reads TGTGCCAGCAGTGCAGGGTTGAACACTGAAGCTTTCTTT. It specifies CASSAGLNTEAFF. V usage is TRBV28 and J usage is TRBJ1-1; possibly TRBD1 for D (5 bases). Germline V gives CDR1 MDHEN, CDR2 SYDVKM. The CDR3 is 13 amino acids. V lost 5 bases and J lost 0, with 7 bases in between.

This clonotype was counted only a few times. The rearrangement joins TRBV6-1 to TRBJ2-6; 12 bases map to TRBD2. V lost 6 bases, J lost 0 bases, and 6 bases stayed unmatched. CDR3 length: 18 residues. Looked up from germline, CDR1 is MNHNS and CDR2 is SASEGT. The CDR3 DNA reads TGTGCCAGCAGAGAACTAGCGGGGGGCCTCTCTGGGGCCAACGTCCTGACTTTC. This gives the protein CASRELAGGLSGANVLTF.